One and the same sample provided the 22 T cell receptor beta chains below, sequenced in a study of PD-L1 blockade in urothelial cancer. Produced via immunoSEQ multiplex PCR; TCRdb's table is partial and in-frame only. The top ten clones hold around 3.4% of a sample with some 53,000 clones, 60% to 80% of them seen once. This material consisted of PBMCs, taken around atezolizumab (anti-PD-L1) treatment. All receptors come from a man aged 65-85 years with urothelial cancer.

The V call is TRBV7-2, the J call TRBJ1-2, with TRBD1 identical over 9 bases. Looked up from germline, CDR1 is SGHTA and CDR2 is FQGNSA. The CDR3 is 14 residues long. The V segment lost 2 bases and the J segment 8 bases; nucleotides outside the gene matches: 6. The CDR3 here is CASSLTTGGYGYTF. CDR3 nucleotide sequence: TGTGCCAGCAGCTTAACGACAGGGGGATACGGCTACACCTTC.

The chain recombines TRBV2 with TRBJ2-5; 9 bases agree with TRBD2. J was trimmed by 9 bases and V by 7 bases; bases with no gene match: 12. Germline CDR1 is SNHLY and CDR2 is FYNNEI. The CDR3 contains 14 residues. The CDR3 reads CASIREGLALAQYF. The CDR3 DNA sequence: TGTGCCAGCATCCGGGAGGGACTAGCACTGGCCCAGTACTTC.

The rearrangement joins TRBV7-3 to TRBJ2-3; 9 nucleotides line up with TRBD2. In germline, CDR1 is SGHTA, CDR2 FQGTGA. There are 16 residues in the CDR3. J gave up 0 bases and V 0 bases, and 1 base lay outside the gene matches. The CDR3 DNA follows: TGTGCCAGCAGCTTAACGCGGGGGGGAAGCACAGATACGCAGTATTTT. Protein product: CASSLTRGGSTDTQYF.

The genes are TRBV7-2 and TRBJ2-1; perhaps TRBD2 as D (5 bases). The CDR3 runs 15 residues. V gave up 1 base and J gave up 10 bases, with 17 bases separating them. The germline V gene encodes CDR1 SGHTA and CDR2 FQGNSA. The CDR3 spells CASSLVALVEEEQFF. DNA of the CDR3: TGTGCCAGCAGCTTAGTAGCACTAGTGGAAGAGGAGCAGTTCTTC.

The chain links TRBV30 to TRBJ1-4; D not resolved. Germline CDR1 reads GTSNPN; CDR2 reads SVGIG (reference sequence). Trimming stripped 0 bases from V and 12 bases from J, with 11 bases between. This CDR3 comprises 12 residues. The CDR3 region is CAWSVSGIELFF. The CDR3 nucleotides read TGTGCCTGGAGTGTATCGGGGATTGAACTGTTTTTT.

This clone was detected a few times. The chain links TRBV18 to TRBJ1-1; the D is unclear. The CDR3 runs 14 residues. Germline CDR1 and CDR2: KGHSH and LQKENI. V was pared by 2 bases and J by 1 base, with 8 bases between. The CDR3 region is CASSPTGKNTEAFF. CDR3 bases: TGTGCCAGCTCACCAACCGGGAAGAACACTGAAGCTTTCTTT.

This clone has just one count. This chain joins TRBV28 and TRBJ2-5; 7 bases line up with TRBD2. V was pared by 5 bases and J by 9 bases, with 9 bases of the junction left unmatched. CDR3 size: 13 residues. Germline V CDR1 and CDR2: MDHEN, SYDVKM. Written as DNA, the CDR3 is TGTGCCAGCAGTACTGGGCGGGGGAGGCCCCAGTACTTC. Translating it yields CASSTGRGRPQYF. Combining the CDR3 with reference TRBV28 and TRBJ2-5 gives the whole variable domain DVKVTQSSRYLVKRTGEKVFLECVQDMDHENMFWYRQDPGLGLRLIYFSYDVKMKEKGDIPEGYSVSREKKERFSLILESASTNQTSMYLCASSTGRGRPQYFGPGTRLLVL.

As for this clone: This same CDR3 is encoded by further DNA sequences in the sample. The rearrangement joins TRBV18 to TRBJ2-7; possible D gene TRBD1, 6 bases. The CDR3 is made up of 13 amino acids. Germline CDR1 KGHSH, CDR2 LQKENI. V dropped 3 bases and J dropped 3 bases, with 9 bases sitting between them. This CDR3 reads CASSPGQNYEQYF. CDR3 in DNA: TGTGCCAGCTCACCCGGACAGAACTACGAGCAGTACTTC.

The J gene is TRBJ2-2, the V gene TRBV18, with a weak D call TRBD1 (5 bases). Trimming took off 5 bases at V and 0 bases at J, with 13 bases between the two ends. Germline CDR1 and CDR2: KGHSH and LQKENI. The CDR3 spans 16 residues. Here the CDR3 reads CASSALQGSNTGELFF. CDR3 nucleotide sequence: TGTGCCAGCTCAGCCCTGCAGGGATCGAACACCGGGGAGCTGTTTTTT.

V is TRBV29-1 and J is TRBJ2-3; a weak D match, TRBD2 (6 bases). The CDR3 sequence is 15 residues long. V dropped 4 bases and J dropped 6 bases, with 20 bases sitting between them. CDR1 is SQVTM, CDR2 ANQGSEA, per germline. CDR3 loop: CSVAKAGSLGDTQYF. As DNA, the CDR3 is TGCAGCGTTGCAAAAGCGGGCTCTTTAGGGGATACGCAGTATTTT.

The CDR3 DNA follows: TGTGCCAGCACAGACAGCACCTATGGCTACACCTTC. As protein: CASTDSTYGYTF. V gene TRBV6-6 combines with J gene TRBJ1-2; a weak D match, TRBD1 (5 bases). The CDR3 length is 12 residues. Germline V CDR1 and CDR2: MNHNY, SVGAGI (reference sequence). Trimming took off 7 bases at V and 4 bases at J, with 10 bases between the two ends.

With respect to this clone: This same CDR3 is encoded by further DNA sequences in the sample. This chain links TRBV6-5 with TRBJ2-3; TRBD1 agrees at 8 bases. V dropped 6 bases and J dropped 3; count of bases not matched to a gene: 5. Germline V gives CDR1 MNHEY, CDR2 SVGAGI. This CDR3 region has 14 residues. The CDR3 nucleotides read TGTGCCAGCAGGCCCGGACAGGGAACAGATACGCAGTATTTT. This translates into CASRPGQGTDTQYF.

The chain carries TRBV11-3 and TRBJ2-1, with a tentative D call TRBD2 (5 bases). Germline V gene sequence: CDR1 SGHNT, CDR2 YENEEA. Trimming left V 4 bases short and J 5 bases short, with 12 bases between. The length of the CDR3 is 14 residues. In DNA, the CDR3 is TGTGCCAGCAGCTCCGGACTCAAGGACAATGAGCAGTTCTTC. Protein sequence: CASSSGLKDNEQFF.

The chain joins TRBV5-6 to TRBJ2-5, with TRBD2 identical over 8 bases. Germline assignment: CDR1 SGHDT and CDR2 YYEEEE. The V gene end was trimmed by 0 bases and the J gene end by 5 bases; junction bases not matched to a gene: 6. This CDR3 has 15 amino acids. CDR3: CASSLVSGMRETQYF. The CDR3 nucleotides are TGTGCCAGCAGCTTGGTTAGCGGGATGCGGGAGACCCAGTACTTC.

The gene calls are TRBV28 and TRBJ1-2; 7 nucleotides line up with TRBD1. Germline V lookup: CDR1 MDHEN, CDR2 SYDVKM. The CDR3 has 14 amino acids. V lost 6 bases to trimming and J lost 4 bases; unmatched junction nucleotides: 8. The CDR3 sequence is CASSRQGVSYGYTF. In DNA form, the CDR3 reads TGTGCCAGCAGCCGACAGGGAGTTTCCTATGGCTACACCTTC.

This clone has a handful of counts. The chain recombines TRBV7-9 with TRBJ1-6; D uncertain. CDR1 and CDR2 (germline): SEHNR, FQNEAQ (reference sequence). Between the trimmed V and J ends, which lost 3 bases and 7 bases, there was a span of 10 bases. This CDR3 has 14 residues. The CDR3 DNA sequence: TGTGCCAGCAGCTTCCCGGGAGCCAATTCACCCCTCCACTTT. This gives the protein CASSFPGANSPLHF.

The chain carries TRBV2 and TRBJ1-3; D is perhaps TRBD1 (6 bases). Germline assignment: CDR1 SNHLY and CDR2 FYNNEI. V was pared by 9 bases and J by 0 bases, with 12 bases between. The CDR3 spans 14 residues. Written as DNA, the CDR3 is TGTGCCAGTCGAACAGGGACCTCTGGAAACACCATATATTTT. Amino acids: CASRTGTSGNTIYF.

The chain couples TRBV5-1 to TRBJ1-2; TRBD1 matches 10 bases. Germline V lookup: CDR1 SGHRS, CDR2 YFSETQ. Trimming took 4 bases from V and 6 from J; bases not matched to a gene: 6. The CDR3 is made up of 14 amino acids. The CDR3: CASSRDRGRDGYTF. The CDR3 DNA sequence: TGCGCCAGCAGCCGGGACAGGGGAAGGGATGGCTACACCTTC.

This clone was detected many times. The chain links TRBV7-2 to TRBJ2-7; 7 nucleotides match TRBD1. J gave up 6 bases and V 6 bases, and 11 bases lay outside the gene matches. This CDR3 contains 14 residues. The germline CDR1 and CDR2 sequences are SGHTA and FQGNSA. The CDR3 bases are TGTGCCAGCAGGTTAAAACAAGGGGGCCTCGAGCAGTACTTC. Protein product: CASRLKQGGLEQYF. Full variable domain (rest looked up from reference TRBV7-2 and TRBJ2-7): GAGVSQSPSNKVTEKGKDVELRCDPISGHTALYWYRQSLGQGLEFLIYFQGNSAPDKSGLPSDRFSAERTGGSVSTLTIQRTQQEDSAVYLCASRLKQGGLEQYFGPGTRLTVT.

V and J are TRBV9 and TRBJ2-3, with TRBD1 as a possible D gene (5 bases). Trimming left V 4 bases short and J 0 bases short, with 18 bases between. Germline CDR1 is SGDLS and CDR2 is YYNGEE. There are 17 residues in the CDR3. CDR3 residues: CASSPTYGATSTDTQYF. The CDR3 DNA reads TGTGCCAGCAGCCCGACGTATGGGGCAACTAGCACAGATACGCAGTATTTT.

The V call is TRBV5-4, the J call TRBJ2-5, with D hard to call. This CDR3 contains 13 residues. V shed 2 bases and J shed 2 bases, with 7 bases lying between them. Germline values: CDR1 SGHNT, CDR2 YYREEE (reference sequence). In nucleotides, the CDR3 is TGTGCCAGCAGCTTTATCGGGCAAGAGACCCAGTACTTC. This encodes CASSFIGQETQYF.

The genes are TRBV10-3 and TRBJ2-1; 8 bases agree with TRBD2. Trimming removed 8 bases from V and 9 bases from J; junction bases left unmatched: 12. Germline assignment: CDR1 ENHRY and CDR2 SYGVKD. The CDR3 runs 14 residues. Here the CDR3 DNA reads TGTGCCATCCCCCGCGGGACTAGTGGGTCTGAGCAGTTCTTC. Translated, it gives CAIPRGTSGSEQFF.